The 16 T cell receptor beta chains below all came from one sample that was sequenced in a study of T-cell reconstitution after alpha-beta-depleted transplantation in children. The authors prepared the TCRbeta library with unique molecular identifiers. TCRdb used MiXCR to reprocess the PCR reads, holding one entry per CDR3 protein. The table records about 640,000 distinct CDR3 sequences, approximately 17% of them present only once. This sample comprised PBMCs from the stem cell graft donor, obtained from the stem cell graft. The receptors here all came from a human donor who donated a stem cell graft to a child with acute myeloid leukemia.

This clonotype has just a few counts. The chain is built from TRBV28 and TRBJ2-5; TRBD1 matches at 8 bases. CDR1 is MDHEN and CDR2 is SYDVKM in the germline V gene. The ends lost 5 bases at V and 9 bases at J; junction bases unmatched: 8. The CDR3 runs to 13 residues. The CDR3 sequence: CASSRQGFMAQYF. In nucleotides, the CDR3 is TGTGCCAGCAGTCGACAGGGGTTCATGGCCCAGTACTTC.

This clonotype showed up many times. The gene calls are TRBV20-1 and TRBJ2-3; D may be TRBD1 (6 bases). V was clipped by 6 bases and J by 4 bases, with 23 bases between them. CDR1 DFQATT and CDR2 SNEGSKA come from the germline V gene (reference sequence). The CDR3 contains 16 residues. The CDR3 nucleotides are TGCAGTGCAGAAAATGGGGACATCTGGGGTGCAGATACGCAGTATTTT. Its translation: CSAENGDIWGADTQYF.

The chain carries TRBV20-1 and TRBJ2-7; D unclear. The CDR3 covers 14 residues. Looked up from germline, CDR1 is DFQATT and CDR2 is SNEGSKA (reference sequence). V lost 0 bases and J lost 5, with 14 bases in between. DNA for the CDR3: TGCAGTGCTAGAGATGTTGTAAATTGGGACGAGCAGTACTTC. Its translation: CSARDVVNWDEQYF.

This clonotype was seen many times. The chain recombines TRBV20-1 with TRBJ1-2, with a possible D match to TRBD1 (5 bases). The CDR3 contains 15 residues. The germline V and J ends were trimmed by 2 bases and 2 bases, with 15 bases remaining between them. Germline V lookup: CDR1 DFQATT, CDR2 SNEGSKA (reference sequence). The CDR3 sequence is CSARSLPGPNYGYTF. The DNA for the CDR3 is TGCAGTGCTAGAAGTCTACCGGGACCGAACTATGGCTACACCTTC.

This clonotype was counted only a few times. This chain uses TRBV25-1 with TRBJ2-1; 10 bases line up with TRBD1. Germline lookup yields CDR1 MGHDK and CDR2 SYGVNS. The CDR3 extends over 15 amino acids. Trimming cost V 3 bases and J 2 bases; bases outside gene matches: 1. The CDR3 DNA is TGTGCCAGCAGTGAGACAGGGGGCGCCTACAATGAGCAGTTCTTC. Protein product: CASSETGGAYNEQFF. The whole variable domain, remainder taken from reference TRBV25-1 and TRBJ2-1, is EADIYQTPRYLVIGTGKKITLECSQTMGHDKMYWYQQDPGMELHLIHYSYGVNSTEKGDLSSESTVSRIRTEHFPLTLESARPSHTSQYLCASSETGGAYNEQFFGPGTRLTVL.

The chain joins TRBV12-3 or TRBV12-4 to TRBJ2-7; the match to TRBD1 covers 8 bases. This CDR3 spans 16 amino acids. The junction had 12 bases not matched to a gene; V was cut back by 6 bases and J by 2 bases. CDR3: CASSLRRQGIPYEQYF. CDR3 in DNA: TGTGCCAGCAGCCTCAGACGACAGGGGATCCCCTACGAGCAGTACTTC.

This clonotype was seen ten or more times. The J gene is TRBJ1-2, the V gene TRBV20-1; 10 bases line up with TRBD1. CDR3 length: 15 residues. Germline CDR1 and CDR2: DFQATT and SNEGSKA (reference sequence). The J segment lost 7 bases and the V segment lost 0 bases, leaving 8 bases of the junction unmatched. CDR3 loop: CSARERGTGESGYTF. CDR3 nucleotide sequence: TGCAGTGCTAGAGAACGAGGGACAGGGGAAAGTGGCTACACCTTC.

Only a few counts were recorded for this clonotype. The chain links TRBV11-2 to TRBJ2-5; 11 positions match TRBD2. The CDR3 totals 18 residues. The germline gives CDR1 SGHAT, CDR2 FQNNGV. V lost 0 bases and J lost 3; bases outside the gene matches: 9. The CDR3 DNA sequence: TGTGCCAGCAGCTTAGACGCATGGCTTAGCGGGGGGGAAGAGACCCAGTACTTC. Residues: CASSLDAWLSGGEETQYF.

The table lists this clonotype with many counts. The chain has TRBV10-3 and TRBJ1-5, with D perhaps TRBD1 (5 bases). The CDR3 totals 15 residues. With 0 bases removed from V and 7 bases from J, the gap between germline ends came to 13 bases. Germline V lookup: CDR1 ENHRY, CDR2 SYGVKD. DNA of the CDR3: TGTGCCATCAGTGAGTCGACCCAGGGAGGGCAGCCCCAGCATTTT. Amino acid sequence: CAISESTQGGQPQHF.

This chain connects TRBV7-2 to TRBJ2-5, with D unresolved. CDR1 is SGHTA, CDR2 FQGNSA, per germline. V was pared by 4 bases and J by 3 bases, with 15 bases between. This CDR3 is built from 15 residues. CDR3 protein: CASSSPHLVEETQYF. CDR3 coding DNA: TGTGCCAGCAGCTCCCCCCATTTGGTCGAAGAGACCCAGTACTTC. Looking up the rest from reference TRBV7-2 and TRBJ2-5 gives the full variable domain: GAGVSQSPSNKVTEKGKDVELRCDPISGHTALYWYRQSLGQGLEFLIYFQGNSAPDKSGLPSDRFSAERTGGSVSTLTIQRTQQEDSAVYLCASSSPHLVEETQYFGPGTRLLVL.

The CDR3: CASGPTGTINYGYTF. The CDR3 coding sequence is TGTGCTAGTGGTCCGACAGGGACCATTAACTATGGCTACACCTTC. The genes are TRBV12-5 and TRBJ1-2, with TRBD1 matching over 7 bases. The CDR3 has 15 residues. Germline assignment: CDR1 LGHNT and CDR2 FRNRAP. After removal of 5 bases from V and 1 base from J, the junction contained 7 bases not matched to a gene.

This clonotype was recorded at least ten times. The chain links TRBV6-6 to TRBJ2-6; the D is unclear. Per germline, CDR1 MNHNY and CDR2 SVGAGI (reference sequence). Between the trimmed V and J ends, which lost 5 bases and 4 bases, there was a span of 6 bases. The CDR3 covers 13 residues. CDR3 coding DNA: TGTGCCAGCAGTGTTGGCGGGGCCAACGTCCTGACTTTC. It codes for CASSVGGANVLTF.

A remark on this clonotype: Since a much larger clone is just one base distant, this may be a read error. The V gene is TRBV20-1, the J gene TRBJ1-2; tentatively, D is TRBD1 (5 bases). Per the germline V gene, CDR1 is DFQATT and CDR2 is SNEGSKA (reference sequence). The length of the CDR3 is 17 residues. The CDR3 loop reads CGTITGPPTTLAEGYTF. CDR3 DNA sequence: TGCGGTACAATAACAGGCCCCCCAACTACTCTGGCAGAGGGCTACACCTTC.

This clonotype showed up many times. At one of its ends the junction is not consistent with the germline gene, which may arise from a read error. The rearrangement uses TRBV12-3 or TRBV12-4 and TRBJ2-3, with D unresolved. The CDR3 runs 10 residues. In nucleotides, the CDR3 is TGTGCCAGCAGCTTAGATACGCAGTATTTT. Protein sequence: CASSLDTQYF.

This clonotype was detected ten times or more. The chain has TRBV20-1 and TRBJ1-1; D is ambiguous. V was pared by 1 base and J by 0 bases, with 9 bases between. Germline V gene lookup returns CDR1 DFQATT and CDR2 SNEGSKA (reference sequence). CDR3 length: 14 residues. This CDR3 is CSARAQPLNTEAFF. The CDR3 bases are TGCAGTGCTAGAGCACAACCGTTGAACACTGAAGCTTTCTTT.

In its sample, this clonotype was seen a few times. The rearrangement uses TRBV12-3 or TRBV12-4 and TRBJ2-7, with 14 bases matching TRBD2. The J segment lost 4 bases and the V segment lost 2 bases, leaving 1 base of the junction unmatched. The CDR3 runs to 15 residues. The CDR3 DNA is TGTGCCAGCAGTTTAAGGACTAGCGGGGGGTACGAGCAGTACTTC. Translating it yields CASSLRTSGGYEQYF.